This T cell receptor (beta chain) was observed in a study of persistence of HIV-infected CD4 T cells. This was the immunoSEQ version 4 assay in survey mode. The method was immunoSEQ multiplex PCR; TCRdb's version includes in-frame clones alone and lacks a portion of them. The sample has approximately 20,000 clones, about 60% seen once. Cells were stimulated with overlapping HIV-1 Gag 15-mer peptides. CD4+ T cells upregulating both CD40 ligand and CD69 were sorted as responding cells. About this clone itself: Its cognate antigen is unknown.

Germline V lookup: CDR1 SNHLY, CDR2 FYNNEI. The CDR3 has 12 residues. V gave up 3 bases and J gave up 8 bases, with 11 bases separating them. V is TRBV2 and J is TRBJ2-7, with D possibly being TRBD1 (6 bases). The sample in question was CD4+ T cells sorted from PBMCs after roughly 18-hour stimulation, obtained from a patient who received antiretroviral therapy. The receptor was derived from an adult woman with HIV who was CMV-seropositive. CDR3 nucleotide sequence: TGTGCCAGCAGTGATCCCAGGGGCCAGCAGTACGTC. Encoded protein: CASSDPRGQQYV.